Sequencing of this TCR beta chain was carried out in a study of neoadjuvant anti-PD-1 for oral cavity cancer. Assay used: immunoSEQ multiplex PCR; TCRdb lists only in-frame clones, some missing. The sample lists 73,000 or so clones, about 85% occurring once. The germline V gene has CDR1 SGHAT and CDR2 FQNNGV. CDR3 length equals 19 residues. J was trimmed by 4 bases and V by 5 bases; bases with no gene match: 19. Time point here: after neoadjuvant nivolumab, at surgical resection. The clonotype originates from a person between 40 and 80 years old with oral cavity squamous cell carcinoma. The material was PBMCs, obtained after nivolumab (anti-PD-1) treatment. The chain links TRBV11-2 to TRBJ2-3, with TRBD2 matching 9 bases. The CDR3, as DNA: TGTGCCAGCAGCCAAACGGTTGCCACGAGGGGCGGGAGGGCAGATACGCAGTATTTT. Residues: CASSQTVATRGGRADTQYF.